One and the same sample provided the 2 T cell receptor beta chains below, sequenced in a study of CD8 T cell repertoires and HIV-1 epitope variants. TCRdb's table, derived via immunoSEQ multiplex PCR, lists solely in-frame clones and lacks some. The sample carries about 5,200 clones, more than 60% recorded once. The antigens for these receptors are not known. Sequenced: cultured CD8+ T cells derived from PBMCs. The receptors originated from a male donor with HIV.

This clone was counted a single time. The chain couples TRBV5-8 to TRBJ2-4; 7 bases map to TRBD1. CDR1 and CDR2 (germline): SGHTS, YDEGEE. J lost 1 base, V lost 0 bases, and 4 bases had no gene match. The CDR3 extends over 16 amino acids. The CDR3, as DNA: TGTGCCAGCAGCTTGGAGGGGGCTCGGGCCAAAAACATTCAGTACTTC. This translates into CASSLEGARAKNIQYF.

J is TRBJ1-6 and V is TRBV19; unclear D gene. The germline V gene has CDR1 LNHDA and CDR2 SQIVND (reference sequence). This CDR3 comprises 9 residues. V was trimmed by 7 bases and J by 10 bases, leaving 2 bases between them. The CDR3 loop reads CASNSPLHF. CDR3 nucleotides: TGTGCCAGTAACTCACCCCTCCACTTT. The complete variable domain, with remaining parts taken from reference TRBV19 and TRBJ1-6, reads DGGITQSPKYLFRKEGQNVTLSCEQNLNHDAMYWYRQDPGQGLRLIYYSQIVNDFQKGDIAEGYSVSREKKESFPLTVTSAQKNPTAFYLCASNSPLHFGNGTRLTVT.